This T cell receptor beta chain was recorded in a study of molecular identifiers for immune sequencing clone quantification. In the study overall: Replicate experiments took RNA from roughly 18,000 or 92,000 naive CD8 cells, divided it five ways and sequenced four.

Study-wide points: Clones above 20 RNA copies held over 97% of effector molecules, under 1% in naive cells.

Isolation of naive CD8 T cells was achieved by sorting on a CD8+CD4-CCR7+CD45RA+ phenotype. The authors built bulk TCR libraries by previously described methods with listed TCR primers. TCRdb independently ran MiXCR on the PCR reads; one entry per CDR3 protein. The sample gives 80,000 to 100,000 distinct CDR3 sequences, 20% to 25% of which show up once; about 0.99% is in the top ten. This clonotype was found many times. Its antigen is not known. Trimming cost V 4 bases and J 10 bases, with 14 bases left between them. CDR1 and CDR2 (germline): GTSNPN, SVGIG (reference sequence). CDR3 length equals 11 residues.

This clonotype was obtained from a human donor in good health. Some libraries in this study had Jurkat cell RNA spiked in. The material sequenced was naive CD8+ T cells from blood, with Jurkat cell RNA spiked in. As to subset: FACS-sorted CD8+CD4-CCR7+CD45RA+ naive T cells. The chain joins TRBV30 to TRBJ2-7, with D possibly being TRBD1 (6 bases). CDR3 nucleotides: TGTGCCTGGAACCTCCGGGACACCCAGTACTTC. Protein sequence: CAWNLRDTQYF. The complete variable domain, with remaining parts taken from reference TRBV30 and TRBJ2-7, reads SQTIHQWPATLVQPVGSPLSLECTVEGTSNPNLYWYRQAAGRGLQLLFYSVGIGQISSEVPQNLSASRPQDRQFILSSKKLLLSDSGFYLCAWNLRDTQYFGPGTRLTVT.